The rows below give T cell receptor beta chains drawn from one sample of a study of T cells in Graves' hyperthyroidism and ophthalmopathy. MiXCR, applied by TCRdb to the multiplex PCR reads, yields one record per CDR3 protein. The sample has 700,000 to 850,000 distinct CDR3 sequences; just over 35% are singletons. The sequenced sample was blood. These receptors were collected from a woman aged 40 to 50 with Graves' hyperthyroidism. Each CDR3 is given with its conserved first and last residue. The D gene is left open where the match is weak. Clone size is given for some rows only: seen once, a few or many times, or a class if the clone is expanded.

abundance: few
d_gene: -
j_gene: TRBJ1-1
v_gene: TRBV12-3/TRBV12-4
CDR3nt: TGTGCCAGCAGTTTTTGGAGGGTTAGGCCTGAAGCTTTCTTT
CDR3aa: CASSFWRVRPEAFF

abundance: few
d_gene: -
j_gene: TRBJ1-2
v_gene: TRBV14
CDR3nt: TGTGCCAGCAGCCAAGCCGGGACTGGCTACACCTTC
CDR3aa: CASSQAGTGYTF

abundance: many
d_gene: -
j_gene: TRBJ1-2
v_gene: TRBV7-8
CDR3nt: TGTGCCAGCAGCTCCACCAGAGTACAGTATGGCTACACCTTC
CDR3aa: CASSSTRVQYGYTF

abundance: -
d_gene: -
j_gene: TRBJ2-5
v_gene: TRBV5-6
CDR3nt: TGTGCCAGCAGCCCCCCGGGACGATCCAAAGAGACCCAGTGCTTC
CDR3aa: CASSPPGRSKETQCF

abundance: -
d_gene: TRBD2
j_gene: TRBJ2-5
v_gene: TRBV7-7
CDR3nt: TGTGCTAGCAGCCCGACTAGCGCCCGGGGGGGAGAGACCCAGTACTTC
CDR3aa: CASSPTSARGGETQYF

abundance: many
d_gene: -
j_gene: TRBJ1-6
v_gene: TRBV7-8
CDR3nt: TGTGCCAGCAGCCTAACGGTTGTAGGCAGGGAGGGGAATTCACCCCTCCACTTT
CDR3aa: CASSLTVVGREGNSPLHF

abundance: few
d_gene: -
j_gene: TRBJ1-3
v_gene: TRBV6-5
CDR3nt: TGTGCCAGCAGTTACTCGTACAGCGCAGGAAACACCATATATTTT
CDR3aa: CASSYSYSAGNTIYF

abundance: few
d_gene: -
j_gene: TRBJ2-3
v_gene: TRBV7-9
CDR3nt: TGTGCCAGCAGCCCCCGTGGGGATACGCAGTATTTT
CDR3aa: CASSPRGDTQYF

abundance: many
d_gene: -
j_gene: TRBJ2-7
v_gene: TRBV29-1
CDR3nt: TGCAGCGTGGATGAGGGTGGAGGGGAGCAGTACTTC
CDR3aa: CSVDEGGGEQYF

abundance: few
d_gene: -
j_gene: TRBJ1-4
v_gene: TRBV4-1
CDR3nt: TGCGCCAGCAGCCAAGATGAAAGGGTGGGGGAAAAACTGTTTTTT
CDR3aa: CASSQDERVGEKLFF

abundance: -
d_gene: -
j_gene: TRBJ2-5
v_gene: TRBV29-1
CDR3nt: TGCAGCGACAAGGGGACCCAAGAGACCCAGTACTTC
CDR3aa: CSDKGTQETQYF

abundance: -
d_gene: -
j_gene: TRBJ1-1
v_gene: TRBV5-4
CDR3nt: TGTGCCAGCAGCTCAAAACAGGGGAACACTGAAGCTTTCTTT
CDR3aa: CASSSKQGNTEAFF

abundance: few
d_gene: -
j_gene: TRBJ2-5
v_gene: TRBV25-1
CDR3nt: TGTGCCAGCAGTGAACATCCAGGGAAGCAAGAGACCCAGTACTTC
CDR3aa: CASSEHPGKQETQYF

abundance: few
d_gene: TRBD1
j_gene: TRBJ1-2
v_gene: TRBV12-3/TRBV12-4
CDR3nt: TGTGCCAGCAGGGACAGGGGGCGTAACTATGGCTACACCTTC
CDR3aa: CASRDRGRNYGYTF

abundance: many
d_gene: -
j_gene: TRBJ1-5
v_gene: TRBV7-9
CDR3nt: TGTGCCAGCAGCTTAGGAGTTGGGGGACTCAATCAGCCCCAGCATTTT
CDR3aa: CASSLGVGGLNQPQHF

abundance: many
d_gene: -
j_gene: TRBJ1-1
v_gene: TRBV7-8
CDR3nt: TGTGCCAGCAGCTTCCCCAGGAGTGGCGGGCACATGAACACTGAAGCTTTCTTT
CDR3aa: CASSFPRSGGHMNTEAFF

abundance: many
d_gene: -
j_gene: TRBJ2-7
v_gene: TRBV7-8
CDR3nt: TGTGCCAGCGGGGCGGGGGAGCAGTACTTC
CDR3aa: CASGAGEQYF